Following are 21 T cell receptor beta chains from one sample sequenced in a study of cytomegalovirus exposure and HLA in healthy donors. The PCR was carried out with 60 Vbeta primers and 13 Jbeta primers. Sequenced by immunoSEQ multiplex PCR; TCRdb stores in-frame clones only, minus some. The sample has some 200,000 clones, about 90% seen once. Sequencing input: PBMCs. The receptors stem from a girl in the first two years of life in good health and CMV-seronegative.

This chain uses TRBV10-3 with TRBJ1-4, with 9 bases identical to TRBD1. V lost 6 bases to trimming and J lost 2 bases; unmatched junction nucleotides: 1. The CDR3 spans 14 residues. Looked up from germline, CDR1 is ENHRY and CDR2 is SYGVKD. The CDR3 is CAISGQGTNEKLFF. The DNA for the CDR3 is TGTGCCATCAGCGGACAGGGGACTAATGAAAAACTGTTTTTT.

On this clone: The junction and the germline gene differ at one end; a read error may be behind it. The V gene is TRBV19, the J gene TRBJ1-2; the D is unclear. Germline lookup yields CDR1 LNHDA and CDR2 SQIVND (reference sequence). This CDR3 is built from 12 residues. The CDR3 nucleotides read TGTGCCAGTAGTCCCTCAGGTAGTGGCCACACCTTC. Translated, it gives CASSPSGSGHTF.

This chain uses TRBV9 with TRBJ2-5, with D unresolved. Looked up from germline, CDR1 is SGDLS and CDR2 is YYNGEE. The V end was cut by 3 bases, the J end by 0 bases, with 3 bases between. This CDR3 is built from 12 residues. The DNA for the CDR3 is TGTGCCAGCAGCGCGTACCAAGAGACCCAGTACTTC. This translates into CASSAYQETQYF. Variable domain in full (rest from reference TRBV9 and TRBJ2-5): DSGVTQTPKHLITATGQRVTLRCSPRSGDLSVYWYQQSLDQGLQFLIQYYNGEERAKGNILERFSAQQFPDLHSELNLSSLELGDSALYFCASSAYQETQYFGPGTRLLVL.

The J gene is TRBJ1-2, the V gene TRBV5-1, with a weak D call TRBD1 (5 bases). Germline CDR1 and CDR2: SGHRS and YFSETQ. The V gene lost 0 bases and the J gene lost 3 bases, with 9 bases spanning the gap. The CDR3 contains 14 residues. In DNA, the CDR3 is TGCGCCAGCAGCTTGGAGGGGAAATACTATGGCTACACCTTC. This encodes CASSLEGKYYGYTF.

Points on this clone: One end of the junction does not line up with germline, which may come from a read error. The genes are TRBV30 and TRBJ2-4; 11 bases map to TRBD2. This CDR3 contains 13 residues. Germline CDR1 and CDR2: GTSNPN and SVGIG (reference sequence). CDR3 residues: CAWNPGGLAGLNF. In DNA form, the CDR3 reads TGTGCCTGGAACCCAGGTGGACTAGCGGGCTTGAATTTC.

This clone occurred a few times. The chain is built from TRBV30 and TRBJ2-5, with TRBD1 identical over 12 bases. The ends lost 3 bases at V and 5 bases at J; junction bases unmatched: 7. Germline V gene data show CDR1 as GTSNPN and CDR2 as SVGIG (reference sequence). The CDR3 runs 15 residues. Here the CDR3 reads CAWSGGQGARETQYF. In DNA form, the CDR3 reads TGTGCCTGGAGCGGGGGACAGGGGGCAAGGGAGACCCAGTACTTC.

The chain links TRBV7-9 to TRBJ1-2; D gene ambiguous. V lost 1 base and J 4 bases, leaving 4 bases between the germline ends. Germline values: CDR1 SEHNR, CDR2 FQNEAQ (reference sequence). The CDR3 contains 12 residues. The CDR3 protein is CASSLEAYGYTF. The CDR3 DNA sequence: TGTGCCAGCAGCTTAGAAGCCTATGGCTACACCTTC.

This CDR3 is CASSDRTSGSLEQYF. DNA for the CDR3: TGTGCCAGCAGTGATCGGACTAGCGGGAGCCTCGAGCAGTACTTC. This sequence joins TRBV2 and TRBJ2-7, with 13 bases aligning to TRBD2. Germline lookup yields CDR1 SNHLY and CDR2 FYNNEI. Unmatched junction bases numbered 5, after V lost 3 bases and J lost 6 bases. The CDR3 spans 15 residues.

The CDR3 is CASSGPGLVVSGSYNEQFF. CDR3 nucleotide sequence: TGTGCCAGCAGCGGTCCGGGACTAGTGGTTTCGGGCTCCTACAATGAGCAGTTCTTC. The J gene is TRBJ2-1, the V gene TRBV13; 8 nucleotides match TRBD2. Germline V gene lookup returns CDR1 PRHDT and CDR2 FYEKMQ (reference sequence). Losses at the gene ends were 5 bases for V and 0 bases for J; bases not matched to a gene: 15. The CDR3 covers 19 residues.

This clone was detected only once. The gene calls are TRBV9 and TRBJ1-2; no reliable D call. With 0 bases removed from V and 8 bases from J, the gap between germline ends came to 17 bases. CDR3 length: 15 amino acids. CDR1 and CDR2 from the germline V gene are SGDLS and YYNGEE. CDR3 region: CASSVDFRSAGGYTF. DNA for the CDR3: TGTGCCAGCAGCGTAGACTTTCGGAGTGCGGGCGGCTACACCTTC. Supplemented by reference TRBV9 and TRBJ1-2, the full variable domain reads DSGVTQTPKHLITATGQRVTLRCSPRSGDLSVYWYQQSLDQGLQFLIQYYNGEERAKGNILERFSAQQFPDLHSELNLSSLELGDSALYFCASSVDFRSAGGYTFGSGTRLTVV.

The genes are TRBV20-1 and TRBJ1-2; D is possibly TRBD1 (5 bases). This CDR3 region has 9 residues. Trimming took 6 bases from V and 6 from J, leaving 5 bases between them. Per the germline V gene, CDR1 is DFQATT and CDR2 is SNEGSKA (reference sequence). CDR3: CSAGHGYTF. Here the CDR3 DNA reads TGCAGTGCGGGGCATGGCTACACCTTC.

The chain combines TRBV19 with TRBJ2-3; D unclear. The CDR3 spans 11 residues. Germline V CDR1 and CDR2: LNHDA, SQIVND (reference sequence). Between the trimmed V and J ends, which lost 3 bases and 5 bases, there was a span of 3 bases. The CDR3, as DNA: TGTGCCAGTAGTATTCTAGATACGCAGTATTTT. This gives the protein CASSILDTQYF.

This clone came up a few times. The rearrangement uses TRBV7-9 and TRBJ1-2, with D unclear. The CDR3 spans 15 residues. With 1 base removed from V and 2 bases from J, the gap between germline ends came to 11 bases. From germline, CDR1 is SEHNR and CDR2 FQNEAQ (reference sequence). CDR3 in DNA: TGTGCCAGCAGCTTAGTGGAGGGAGCGAACTATGGCTACACCTTC. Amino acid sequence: CASSLVEGANYGYTF.

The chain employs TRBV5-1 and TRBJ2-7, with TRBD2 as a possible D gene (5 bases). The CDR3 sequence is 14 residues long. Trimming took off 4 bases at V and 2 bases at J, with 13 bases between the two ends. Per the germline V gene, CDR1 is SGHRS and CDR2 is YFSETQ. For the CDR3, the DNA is TGCGCCAGCAGCCCTTCGACCGGGGCCTACGAGCAGTACTTC. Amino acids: CASSPSTGAYEQYF.

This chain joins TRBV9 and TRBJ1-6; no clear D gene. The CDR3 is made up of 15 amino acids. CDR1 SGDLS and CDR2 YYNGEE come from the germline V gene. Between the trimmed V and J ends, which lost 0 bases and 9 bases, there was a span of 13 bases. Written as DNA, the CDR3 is TGTGCCAGCAGCGTAGAGGGAGGGTACGCTTCACCCCTCCACTTT. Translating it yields CASSVEGGYASPLHF.

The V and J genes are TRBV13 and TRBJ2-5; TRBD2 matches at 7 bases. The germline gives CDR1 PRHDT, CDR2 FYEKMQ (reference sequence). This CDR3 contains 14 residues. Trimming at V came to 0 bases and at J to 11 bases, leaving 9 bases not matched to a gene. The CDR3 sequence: CASSLGQRGGEQYF. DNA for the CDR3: TGTGCCAGCAGCTTAGGCCAACGGGGAGGGGAGCAGTACTTC.

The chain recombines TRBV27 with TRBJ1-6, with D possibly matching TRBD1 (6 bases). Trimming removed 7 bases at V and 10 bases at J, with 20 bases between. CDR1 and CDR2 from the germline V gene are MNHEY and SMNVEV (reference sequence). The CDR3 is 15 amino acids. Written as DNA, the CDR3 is TGTGCCAGCACCAACAGGGCACTAGAGACCTCACCCCTCCACTTT. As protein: CASTNRALETSPLHF.

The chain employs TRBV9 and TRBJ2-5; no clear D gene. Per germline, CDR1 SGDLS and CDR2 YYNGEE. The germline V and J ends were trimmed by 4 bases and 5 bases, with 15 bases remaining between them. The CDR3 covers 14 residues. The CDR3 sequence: CASSRAGVQETQYF. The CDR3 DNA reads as TGTGCCAGCAGCCGTGCAGGCGTCCAGGAGACCCAGTACTTC.

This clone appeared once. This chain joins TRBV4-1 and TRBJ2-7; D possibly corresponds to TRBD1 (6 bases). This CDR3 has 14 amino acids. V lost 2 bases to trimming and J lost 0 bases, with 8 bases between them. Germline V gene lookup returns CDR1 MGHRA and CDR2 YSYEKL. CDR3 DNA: TGCGCCAGCAGCCAACGGGACACCTCCTACGAGCAGTACTTC. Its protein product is CASSQRDTSYEQYF.

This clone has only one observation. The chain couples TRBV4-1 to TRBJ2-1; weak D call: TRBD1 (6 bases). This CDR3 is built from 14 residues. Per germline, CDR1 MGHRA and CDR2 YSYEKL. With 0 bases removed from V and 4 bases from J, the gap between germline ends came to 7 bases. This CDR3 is CASSQEQGYNEQFF. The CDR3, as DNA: TGCGCCAGCAGCCAAGAACAGGGTTACAATGAGCAGTTCTTC.

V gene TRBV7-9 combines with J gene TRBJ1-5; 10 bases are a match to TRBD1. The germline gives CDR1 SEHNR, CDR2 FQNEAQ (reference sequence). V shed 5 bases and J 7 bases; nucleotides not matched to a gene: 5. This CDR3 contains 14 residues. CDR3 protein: CASSPRDRGQPQHF. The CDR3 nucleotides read TGTGCCAGCAGCCCACGGGACAGGGGACAGCCCCAGCATTTT.